This is a list of T cell receptor beta chains from one sample in a study of cytomegalovirus exposure and HLA in healthy donors. Here immunoSEQ multiplex PCR was the method, and the copy in TCRdb shows in-frame clones only, minus some. The sample lists 100,000 to 130,000 clones; approximately 85% were seen once. The sample taken for sequencing was PBMCs. The receptors here all came from a woman aged 18-35 years in good health and CMV-seronegative. CDR3s include the opening cysteine and the closing phenylalanine or tryptophan. The D gene is left open where the match is weak. Rows give clone size only sometimes, using once, few, many, or a class for an expanded clone.

TRBD1	TRBJ1-1	-	TRBV11-2	TGTGCCAGCAGCCGACCCGGACAGGTGTACACTGAAGCTTTCTTT	CASSRPGQVYTEAFF
TRBD1	TRBJ1-2	-	TRBV6-5	TGTGCCAGCAGCCCGGGACAGACCAACTATGGCTACACCTTC	CASSPGQTNYGYTF
TRBD2	TRBJ2-2	-	TRBV9	TGTGCCAGCAGTGACCAGCCTAGCGGGTTGGCCGGGGAGCTGTTTTTT	CASSDQPSGLAGELFF
TRBD1	TRBJ2-5	-	TRBV27	TGTGCCAGCAGTCTCCGGACAGGGCAAGAGACCCAGTACTTC	CASSLRTGQETQYF
-	TRBJ1-3	few	TRBV5-8	TGTGCCAGCAGCTTGGGGTACAGTCAATCTGGAAACACCATATATTTT	CASSLGYSQSGNTIYF
TRBD2	TRBJ2-1	-	TRBV4-2	TGTGCCAGCAGCCCGGGACTAGGGTCCTACAATGAGCAGTTCTTC	CASSPGLGSYNEQFF
-	TRBJ1-4	-	TRBV7-6	TGTGCCAGCAGCTTATCGGGGTTAGGGGAAAAACTGTTTTTT	CASSLSGLGEKLFF
-	TRBJ1-1	-	TRBV30	TGTGCCTGGAGTCCCACACACATAGGCGGGGACACTGAAGCTTTCTTT	CAWSPTHIGGDTEAFF
TRBD1	TRBJ2-7	-	TRBV15	TGTGCCACCAGCAGAGAGGATTGGGACAGGGAGTCCGAGCAGTACTTC	CATSREDWDRESEQYF
-	TRBJ2-1	-	TRBV6-1	TGTGCCAGCAGTGAATCTCCTGGAACAGGGCTGCATGAGCAGTTCTTC	CASSESPGTGLHEQFF
-	TRBJ2-7	-	TRBV5-4	TGTGCCAGCAGCTTGAGGACTGGCGGGTCGATAGACGAGCAGTACTTC	CASSLRTGGSIDEQYF
-	TRBJ2-7	-	TRBV20-1	TGCAGTGCAAAGGACAACTACGAGCAGTACTTC	CSAKDNYEQYF
TRBD2	TRBJ2-1	-	TRBV5-4	TGTGCCAGCAGCCCGCCGACTAGCGGGGGGGCCAACGAGCAGTTCTTC	CASSPPTSGGANEQFF
-	TRBJ1-5	-	TRBV27	TGTGCCAGCAGCTACCGAGGACAGCTGGGCAATCAGCCCCAGCATTTT	CASSYRGQLGNQPQHF
-	TRBJ2-2	-	TRBV7-2	TGTGCCAGCAGCCCTTATCGTACCGGGGAGCTGTTTTTT	CASSPYRTGELFF
-	TRBJ1-5	-	TRBV19	TGTGCCAGTAGCGCGACAAGGGGATGGAAGGGCAATCAGCCCCAGCATTTT	CASSATRGWKGNQPQHF
-	TRBJ2-2	-	TRBV5-1	TGCGCCAGCAGCCCGGAACCGACAGGGAACACCGGGGAGCTGTTTTTT	CASSPEPTGNTGELFF
-	TRBJ1-1	once	TRBV7-9	TGTGCCAGCAGCTCAACCCCGCTCCTGCAGGGAGCTTTCTTT	CASSSTPLLQGAFF
-	TRBJ1-2	-	TRBV18	TGTGCCAGCTCACACCTGTGGGGGGGCAACTATGGCTACACCTTC	CASSHLWGGNYGYTF
-	TRBJ1-1	-	TRBV5-6	TGTGCCAGCAGCGACCCAACTCGGACAGTGAACACTGAAGCTTTCTTT	CASSDPTRTVNTEAFF
TRBD1	TRBJ1-2	-	TRBV6-1	TGTGCCAGCAGCCGGACAGGGCCAACCCAACTCCCGTCCTTC	CASSRTGPTQLPSF
-	TRBJ2-1	-	TRBV7-6	TGTGCCAGCAGCTTAAACGGGAATGAGCAGTTCTTC	CASSLNGNEQFF
TRBD1	TRBJ1-1	-	TRBV12-5	TGTGCTAGTGGTTTGGAACAGGGGATGGCTTTCTTT	CASGLEQGMAFF
TRBD2	TRBJ2-3	-	TRBV5-1	TGCGCCAGCAGCTTGACGGGGGGGCTCACAGATACGCAGTATTTT	CASSLTGGLTDTQYF
TRBD1	TRBJ1-1	-	TRBV18	TGTGCCAGCTCACTACCCCCGGGACAGGGTAATTCTGAAGCTTTCTTT	CASSLPPGQGNSEAFF
-	TRBJ2-1	-	TRBV5-4	TGTGCCAGCAGCTTGGGGAGAGAGTGGGGAGATGAGCAGTTCTTC	CASSLGREWGDEQFF
-	TRBJ1-1	once	TRBV6-1	TGTGCCAGCAGGCAGTGGACTGAAGCTTTCTTT	CASRQWTEAFF
TRBD1	TRBJ1-5	-	TRBV15	TGTGCCACCAGAAATACCCGACAGGGCGCGCGACAGCCCCAGCATTTT	CATRNTRQGARQPQHF
-	TRBJ1-5	-	TRBV21-1	TGTGCCAGCAGCATTCCCACAGGGGCTCTCGCCCAGCATTTT	CASSIPTGALAQHF
TRBD1	TRBJ1-2	-	TRBV9	TGTGCCAGCAGCGGACAGGGGACGGGCTATGGCTACACCTTC	CASSGQGTGYGYTF
-	TRBJ1-1	-	TRBV4-1	TGCGCCAGCAGCCAAGCGCGTGAAGCTTTCTTT	CASSQAREAFF
TRBD2	TRBJ2-5	-	TRBV6-1	TGTGCCAGCAGTGGATCCGGGACTAGCGGGACTAAGACCCAGTACTTC	CASSGSGTSGTKTQYF
-	TRBJ1-2	-	TRBV27	TGTGCCAGCAGTTTGAATGGAGGGGACGGCTACACCTTC	CASSLNGGDGYTF
TRBD1	TRBJ1-4	-	TRBV30	TGTGCCTGGAGTAGGGCAGGGGGTAATGAAAAACTGTTTTTT	CAWSRAGGNEKLFF
-	TRBJ1-1	once	TRBV2	TGTGCCAGCAGAACCGGGACACTGAACACTGAAGCTTTCTTT	CASRTGTLNTEAFF
TRBD1	TRBJ1-2	-	TRBV5-4	TGTGCCAGCAGCACCACAGGGGTAGCTAACTATGGCTACACCTTC	CASSTTGVANYGYTF
-	TRBJ1-1	-	TRBV28	TGTGCCAGCAGTTGGGGCATGAACACTGAAGCTTTCTTT	CASSWGMNTEAFF